This TCR beta chain came from a study of siplizumab effects on memory and regulatory T cells (dated by TCRdb to between 2019 and 2020). Study-level background: The study looked at the effect of siplizumab, an anti-CD2 antibody, on alloreactive T-cell subsets in allogeneic mixed lymphocyte reactions made from human PBMCs. Study-wide conclusions, independent of this receptor: The cumulative frequency of alloreactive sequences traceable to unstimulated CD4+ memory T cells was significantly reduced by siplizumab. Roughly 80-96% of proliferating CD4+ or CD8+ clones could not be assigned a naive or memory phenotype. Unstimulated naive T cells appeared more diverse than memory T cells, and naive cells seemed to contribute substantially to the alloresponse. Among mappable alloreactive CD4+ clones, an average Treg-derived fraction of about 69% was observed with siplizumab, compared with 26.9% in control reactions. Whether proliferating Tregs from siplizumab cultures were suppressive was not functionally confirmed. Because sequences below about 10^-5 frequency were poorly captured, only a minor fraction of alloreactive clones could be mapped to unstimulated subsets.

Sorted unstimulated T cells and proliferating T cells recovered from mixed lymphocyte reactions underwent TCRbeta CDR3 sequencing. Fresh whole blood from some ten HLA-typed healthy donors was used as the source from which PBMCs were isolated. Including the terminal cysteine and phenylalanine, the CDR3 comprises 13 residues. Only the CDR3 portion is preserved as DNA: 39 bases, with reading frame beginning at the first base. V drops 7 bases and J drops 1 base, leaving 8 bases in between. Sequences MNHNY (CDR1) and SVGAGI (CDR2) are obtained from the germline V gene (reference sequence). The library was obtained by the immunoSEQ multiplex PCR assay. Approximately 100,000 TCR templates per sample were assayed on the deep sequencing platform. Genomic DNA extracted from sorted T cells was used for TCRbeta CDR3 sequencing. Regarding the original processing steps: The R programming language was used for clonal analysis of the TCRbeta CDR3 data. Comparing unstimulated samples against CFSE-low samples taken after the reaction was how alloreactive CD4+ and CD8+ clones were defined. By matching sequences to the repertoires of sorted unstimulated Treg and non-Treg cells, each alloreactive CD4+ clone was assigned a regulatory or non-regulatory origin. The table comes from immuneACCESS by way of TCRdb, which keeps in-frame sequences with V and J called. Part of the clones is missing from these tables; in studies checked, under half for an unresolved V gene and the rest for unknown reasons. The V and J calls and clone size are taken from that table; D and trimming were inferred from the DNA. The sample has about 100,000 clones on record, more than 90% of them singletons. The ten largest clones represent roughly 0.15% of the sample.

As for this clone: No cognate antigen has been identified for it. Base qualities are missing; no much larger clone stands one base away.

Sequenced sample: CD4+ T cells sorted from blood. Rearrangement joined TRBV6-6 to TRBJ1-5; TRBD1 might be the D gene, on 5 matching bases. The source of this sequence is a human donor in good health. The CDR3 corresponds to CASMGGSNQPQHF. Here is the DNA: TGTGCCAGCATGGGGGGAAGCAATCAGCCCCAGCATTTT.